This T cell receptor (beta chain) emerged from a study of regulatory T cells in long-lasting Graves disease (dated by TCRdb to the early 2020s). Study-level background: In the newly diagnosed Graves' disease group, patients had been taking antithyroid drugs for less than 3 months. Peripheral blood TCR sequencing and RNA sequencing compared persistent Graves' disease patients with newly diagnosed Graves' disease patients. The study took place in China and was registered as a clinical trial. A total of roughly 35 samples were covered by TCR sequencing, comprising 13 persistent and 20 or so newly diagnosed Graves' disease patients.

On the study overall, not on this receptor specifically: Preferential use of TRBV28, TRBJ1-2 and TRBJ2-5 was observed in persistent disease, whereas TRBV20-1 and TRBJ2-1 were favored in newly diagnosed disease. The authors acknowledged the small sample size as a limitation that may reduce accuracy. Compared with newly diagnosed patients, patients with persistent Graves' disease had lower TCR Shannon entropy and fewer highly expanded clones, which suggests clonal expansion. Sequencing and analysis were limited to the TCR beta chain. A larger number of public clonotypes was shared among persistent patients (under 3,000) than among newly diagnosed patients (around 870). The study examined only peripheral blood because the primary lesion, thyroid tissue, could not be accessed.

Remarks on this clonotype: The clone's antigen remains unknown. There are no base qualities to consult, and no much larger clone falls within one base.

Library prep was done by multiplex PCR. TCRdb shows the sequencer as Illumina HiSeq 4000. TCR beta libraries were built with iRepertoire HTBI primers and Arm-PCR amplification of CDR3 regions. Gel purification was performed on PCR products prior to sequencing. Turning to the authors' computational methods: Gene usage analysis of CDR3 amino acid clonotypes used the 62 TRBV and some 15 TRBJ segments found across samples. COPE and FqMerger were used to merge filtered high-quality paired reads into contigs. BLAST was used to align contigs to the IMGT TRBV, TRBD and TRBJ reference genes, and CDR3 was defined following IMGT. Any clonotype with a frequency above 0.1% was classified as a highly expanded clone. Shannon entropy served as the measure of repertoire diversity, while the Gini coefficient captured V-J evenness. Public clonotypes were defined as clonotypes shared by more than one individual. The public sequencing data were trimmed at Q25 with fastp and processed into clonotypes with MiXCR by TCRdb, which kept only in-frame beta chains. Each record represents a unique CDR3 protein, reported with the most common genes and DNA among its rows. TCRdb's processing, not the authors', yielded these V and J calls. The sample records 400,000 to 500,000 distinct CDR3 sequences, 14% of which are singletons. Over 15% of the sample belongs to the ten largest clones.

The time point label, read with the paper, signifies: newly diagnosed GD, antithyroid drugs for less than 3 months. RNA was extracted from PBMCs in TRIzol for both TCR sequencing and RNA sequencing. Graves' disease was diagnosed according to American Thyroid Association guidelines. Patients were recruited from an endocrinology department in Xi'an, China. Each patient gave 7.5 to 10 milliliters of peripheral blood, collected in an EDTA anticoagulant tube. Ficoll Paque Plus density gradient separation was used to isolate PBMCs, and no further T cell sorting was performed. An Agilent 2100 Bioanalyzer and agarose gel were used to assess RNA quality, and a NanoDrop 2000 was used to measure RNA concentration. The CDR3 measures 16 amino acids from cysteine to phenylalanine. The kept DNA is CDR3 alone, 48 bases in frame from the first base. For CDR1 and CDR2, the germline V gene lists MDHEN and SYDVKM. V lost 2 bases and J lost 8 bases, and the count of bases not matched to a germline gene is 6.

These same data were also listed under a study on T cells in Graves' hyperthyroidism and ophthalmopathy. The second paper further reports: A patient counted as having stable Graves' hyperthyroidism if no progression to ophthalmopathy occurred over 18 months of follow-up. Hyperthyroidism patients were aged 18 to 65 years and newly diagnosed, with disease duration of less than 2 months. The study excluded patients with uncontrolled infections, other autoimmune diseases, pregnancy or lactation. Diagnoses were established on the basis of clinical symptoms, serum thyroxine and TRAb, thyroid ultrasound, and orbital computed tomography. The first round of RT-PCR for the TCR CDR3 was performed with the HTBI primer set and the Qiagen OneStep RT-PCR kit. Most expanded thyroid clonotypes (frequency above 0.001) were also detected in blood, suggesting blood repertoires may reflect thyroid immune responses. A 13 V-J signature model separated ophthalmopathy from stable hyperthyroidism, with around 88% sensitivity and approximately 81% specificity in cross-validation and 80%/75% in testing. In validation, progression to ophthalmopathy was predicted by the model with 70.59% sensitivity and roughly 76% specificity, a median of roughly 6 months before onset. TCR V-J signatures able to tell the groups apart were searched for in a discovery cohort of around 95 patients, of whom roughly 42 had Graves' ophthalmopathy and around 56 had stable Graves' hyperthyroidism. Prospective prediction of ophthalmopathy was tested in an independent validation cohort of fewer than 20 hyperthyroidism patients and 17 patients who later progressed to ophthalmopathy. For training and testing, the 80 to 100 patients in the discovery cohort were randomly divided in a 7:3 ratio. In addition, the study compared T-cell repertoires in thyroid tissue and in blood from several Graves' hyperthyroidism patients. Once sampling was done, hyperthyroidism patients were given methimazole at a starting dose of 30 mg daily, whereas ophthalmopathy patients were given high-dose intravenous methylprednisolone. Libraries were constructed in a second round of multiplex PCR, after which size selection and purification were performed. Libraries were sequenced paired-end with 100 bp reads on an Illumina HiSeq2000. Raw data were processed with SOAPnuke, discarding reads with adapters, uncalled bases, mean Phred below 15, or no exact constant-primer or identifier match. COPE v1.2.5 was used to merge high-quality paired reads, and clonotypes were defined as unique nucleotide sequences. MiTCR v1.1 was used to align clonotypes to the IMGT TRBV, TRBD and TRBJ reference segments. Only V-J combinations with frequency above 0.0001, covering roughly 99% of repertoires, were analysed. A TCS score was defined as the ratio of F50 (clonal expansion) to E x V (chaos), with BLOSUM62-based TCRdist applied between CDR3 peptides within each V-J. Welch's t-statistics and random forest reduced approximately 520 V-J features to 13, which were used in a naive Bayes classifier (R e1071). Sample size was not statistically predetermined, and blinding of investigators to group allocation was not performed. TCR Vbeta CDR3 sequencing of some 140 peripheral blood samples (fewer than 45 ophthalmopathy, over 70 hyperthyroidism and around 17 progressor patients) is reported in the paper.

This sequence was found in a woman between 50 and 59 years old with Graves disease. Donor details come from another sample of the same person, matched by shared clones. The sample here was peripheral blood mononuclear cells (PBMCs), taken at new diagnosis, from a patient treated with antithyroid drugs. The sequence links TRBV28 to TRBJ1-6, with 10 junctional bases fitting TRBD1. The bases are TGTGCCAGCAGTTTAGGACAGGGGGGATTCGATTCACCCCTCCACTTT. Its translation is CASSLGQGGFDSPLHF.